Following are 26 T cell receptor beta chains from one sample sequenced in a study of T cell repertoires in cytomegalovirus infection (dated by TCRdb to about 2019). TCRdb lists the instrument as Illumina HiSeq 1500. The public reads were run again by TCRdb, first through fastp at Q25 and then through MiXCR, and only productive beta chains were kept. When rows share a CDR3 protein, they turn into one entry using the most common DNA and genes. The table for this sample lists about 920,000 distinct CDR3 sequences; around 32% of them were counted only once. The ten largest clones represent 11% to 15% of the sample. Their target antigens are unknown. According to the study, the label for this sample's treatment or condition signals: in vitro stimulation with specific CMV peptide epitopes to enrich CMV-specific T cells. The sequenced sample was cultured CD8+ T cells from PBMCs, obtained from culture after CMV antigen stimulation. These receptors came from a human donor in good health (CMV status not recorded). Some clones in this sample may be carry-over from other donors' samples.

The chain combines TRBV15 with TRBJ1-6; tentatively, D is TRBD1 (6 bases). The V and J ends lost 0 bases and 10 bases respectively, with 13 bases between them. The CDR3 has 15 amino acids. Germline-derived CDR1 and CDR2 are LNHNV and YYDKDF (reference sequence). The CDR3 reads CATSRDWGGQSPLHF. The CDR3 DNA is TGTGCCACCAGCAGAGATTGGGGGGGACAATCACCCCTCCACTTT.

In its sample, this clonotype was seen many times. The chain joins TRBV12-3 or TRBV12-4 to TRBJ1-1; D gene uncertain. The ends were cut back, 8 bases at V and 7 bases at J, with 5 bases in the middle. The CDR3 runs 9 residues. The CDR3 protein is CASGREAFF. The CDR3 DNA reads TGTGCCAGCGGTCGTGAAGCTTTCTTT.

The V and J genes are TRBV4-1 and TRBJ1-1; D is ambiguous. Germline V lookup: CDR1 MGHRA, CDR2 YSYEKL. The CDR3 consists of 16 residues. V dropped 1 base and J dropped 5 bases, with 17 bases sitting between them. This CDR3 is CASSQGGLGRETEAFF. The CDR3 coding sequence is TGCGCCAGCAGCCAAGGTGGACTGGGGAGGGAGACTGAAGCTTTCTTT.

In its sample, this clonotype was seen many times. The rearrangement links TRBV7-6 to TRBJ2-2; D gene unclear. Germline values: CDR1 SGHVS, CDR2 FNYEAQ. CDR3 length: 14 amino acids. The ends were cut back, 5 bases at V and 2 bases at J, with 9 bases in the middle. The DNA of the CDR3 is TGTGCCAGCAGCCCAGCCCAAAACACCGGGGAGCTGTTTTTT. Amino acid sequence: CASSPAQNTGELFF.

The CDR3 sequence: CASSSAGGGREQFF. The DNA of the CDR3 is TGTGCCAGCAGTTCTGCGGGGGGGGGGCGTGAGCAGTTCTTC. The chain recombines TRBV28 with TRBJ2-1, with 9 bases fitting TRBD2. J lost 9 bases, V lost 4 bases, and 7 bases had no gene match. The CDR3 runs 14 residues. Germline V gene data show CDR1 as MDHEN and CDR2 as SYDVKM.

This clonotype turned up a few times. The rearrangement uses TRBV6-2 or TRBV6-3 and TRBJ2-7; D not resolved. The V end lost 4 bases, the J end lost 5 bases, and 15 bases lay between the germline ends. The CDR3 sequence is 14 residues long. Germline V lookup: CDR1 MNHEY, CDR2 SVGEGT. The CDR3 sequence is CASSLTHRGDEQYV. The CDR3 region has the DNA TGTGCCAGCAGTTTAACCCACCGAGGAGACGAGCAGTACGTC.

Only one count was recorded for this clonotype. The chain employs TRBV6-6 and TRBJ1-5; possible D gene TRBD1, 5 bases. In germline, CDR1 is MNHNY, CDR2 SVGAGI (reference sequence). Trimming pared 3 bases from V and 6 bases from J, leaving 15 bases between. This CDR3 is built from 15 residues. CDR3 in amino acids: CASSYDPQGTQPQHF. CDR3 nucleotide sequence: TGTGCCAGCAGTTATGACCCTCAGGGAACTCAGCCCCAGCATTTT.

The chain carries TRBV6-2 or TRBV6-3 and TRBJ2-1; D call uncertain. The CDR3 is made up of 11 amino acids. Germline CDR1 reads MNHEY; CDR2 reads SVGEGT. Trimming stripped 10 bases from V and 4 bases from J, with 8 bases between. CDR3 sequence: CATHFYNEQFF. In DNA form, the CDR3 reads TGTGCCACCCACTTTTACAATGAGCAGTTCTTC.

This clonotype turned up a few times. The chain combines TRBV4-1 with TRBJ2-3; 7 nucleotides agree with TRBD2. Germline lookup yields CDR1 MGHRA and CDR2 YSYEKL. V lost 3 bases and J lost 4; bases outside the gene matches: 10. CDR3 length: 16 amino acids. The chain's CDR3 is CASSHNWGGLADTQYF. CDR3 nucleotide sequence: TGCGCCAGCAGCCATAATTGGGGAGGGTTGGCAGATACGCAGTATTTT.

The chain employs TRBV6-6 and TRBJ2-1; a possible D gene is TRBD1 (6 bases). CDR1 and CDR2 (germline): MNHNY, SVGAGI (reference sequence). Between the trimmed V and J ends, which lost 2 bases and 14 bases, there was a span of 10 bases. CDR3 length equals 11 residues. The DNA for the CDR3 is TGTGCCAGCAGTTACAGAGGGGGAGAGTTCTTC. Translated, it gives CASSYRGGEFF.

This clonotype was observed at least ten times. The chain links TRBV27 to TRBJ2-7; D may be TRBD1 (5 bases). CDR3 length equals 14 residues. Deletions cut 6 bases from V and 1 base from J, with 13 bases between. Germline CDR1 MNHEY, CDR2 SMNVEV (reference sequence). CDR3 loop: CASSPRQGSYEQYF. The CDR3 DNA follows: TGTGCCAGCAGCCCTAGGCAGGGATCCTACGAGCAGTACTTC.

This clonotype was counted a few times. CDR3 sequence: CASSYYEQYV. CDR3 coding DNA: TGTGCCAGCAGTTACTACGAGCAGTACGTC. The chain has TRBV6-2 or TRBV6-3 and TRBJ2-7; D unclear. There are 10 residues in the CDR3. The ends were cut back, 1 base at V and 5 bases at J, with 0 bases in the middle. The germline V gene encodes CDR1 MNHEY and CDR2 SVGEGT.

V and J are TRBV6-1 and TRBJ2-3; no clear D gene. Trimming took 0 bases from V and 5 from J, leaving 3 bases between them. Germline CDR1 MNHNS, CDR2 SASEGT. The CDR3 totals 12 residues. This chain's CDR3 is CASSEAEDTQYF. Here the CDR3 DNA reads TGTGCCAGCAGTGAAGCGGAAGATACGCAGTATTTT.

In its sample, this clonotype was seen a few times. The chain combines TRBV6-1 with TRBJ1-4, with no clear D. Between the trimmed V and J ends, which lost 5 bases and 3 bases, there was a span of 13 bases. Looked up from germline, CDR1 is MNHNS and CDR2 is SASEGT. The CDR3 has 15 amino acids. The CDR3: CASSFGRASNEKLFF. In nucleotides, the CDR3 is TGTGCCAGCAGTTTTGGTCGGGCTTCTAATGAAAAACTGTTTTTT.

In DNA form, the CDR3 reads TGTGCCAGCAGCCCACCCGCGGAGGGACAGCCCCCTACTTCAGCTTTCTTT. It translates to CASSPPAEGQPPTSAFF. The chain uses TRBV7-9 and TRBJ1-1, with TRBD1 identical over 7 bases. The CDR3 spans 17 residues. With V trimmed by 5 bases and J by 10 bases, 22 bases remained unmatched. Looked up from germline, CDR1 is SEHNR and CDR2 is FQNEAQ (reference sequence).

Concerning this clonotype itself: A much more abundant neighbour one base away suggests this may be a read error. The CDR3 nucleotides read TGTGTCAGCAGCTTAGTTCCCCTAGTGGTCTTC. Translation gives CVSSLVPLVVF. The V and J genes are TRBV7-9 and TRBJ2-1; no clear D gene. The CDR3 sequence is 11 residues long. Germline CDR1 SEHNR, CDR2 FQNEAQ (reference sequence).

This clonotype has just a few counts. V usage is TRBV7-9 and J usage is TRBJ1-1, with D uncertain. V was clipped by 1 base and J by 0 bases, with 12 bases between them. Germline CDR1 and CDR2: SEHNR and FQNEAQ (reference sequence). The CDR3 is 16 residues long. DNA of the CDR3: TGTGCCAGCAGCTTAGACGGCCCGGAGTTGAACACTGAAGCTTTCTTT. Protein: CASSLDGPELNTEAFF.

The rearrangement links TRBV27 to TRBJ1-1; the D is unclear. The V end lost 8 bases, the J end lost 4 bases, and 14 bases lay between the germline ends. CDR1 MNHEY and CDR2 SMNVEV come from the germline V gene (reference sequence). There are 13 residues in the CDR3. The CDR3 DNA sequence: TGTGCCAGCCGAACAGCGGACGGCACTGAAGCTTTCTTT. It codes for CASRTADGTEAFF.

The CDR3 bases are TGTGCCAGCGAGAAGGCGGAGAAGGGGCAGCCCCAGCATTTT. Amino acid sequence: CASEKAEKGQPQHF. V usage is TRBV6-1 and J usage is TRBJ1-5; a possible D gene is TRBD1 (5 bases). With 8 bases removed from V and 7 bases from J, the gap between germline ends came to 18 bases. The CDR3 extends over 14 amino acids. Germline-derived CDR1 and CDR2 are MNHNS and SASEGT.

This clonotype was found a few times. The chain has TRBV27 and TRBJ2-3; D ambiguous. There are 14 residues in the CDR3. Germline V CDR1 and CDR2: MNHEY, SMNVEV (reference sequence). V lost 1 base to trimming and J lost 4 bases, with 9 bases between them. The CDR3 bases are TGTGCCAGCAGTTTATATCAGCCCCCAGATACGCAGTATTTT. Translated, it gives CASSLYQPPDTQYF.

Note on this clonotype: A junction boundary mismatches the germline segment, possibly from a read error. CDR3 nucleotide sequence: TGTACCAGCAGTTACTCGATAGCGGGGGGGCCCACAGATACGCAGTATTTT. Encoded protein: CTSSYSIAGGPTDTQYF. This rearrangement joins TRBV6-2 or TRBV6-3 to TRBJ2-3; 11 bases are a match to TRBD2. The germline V gene has CDR1 MNHEY and CDR2 SVGEGT. The CDR3 runs 17 residues.

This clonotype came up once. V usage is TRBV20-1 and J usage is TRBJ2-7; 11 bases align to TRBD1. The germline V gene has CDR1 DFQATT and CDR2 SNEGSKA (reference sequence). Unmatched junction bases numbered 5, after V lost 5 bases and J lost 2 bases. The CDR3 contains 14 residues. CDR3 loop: CSAQDRGRPYEQYF. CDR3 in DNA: TGCAGTGCTCAGGACAGGGGGCGACCCTACGAGCAGTACTTC.

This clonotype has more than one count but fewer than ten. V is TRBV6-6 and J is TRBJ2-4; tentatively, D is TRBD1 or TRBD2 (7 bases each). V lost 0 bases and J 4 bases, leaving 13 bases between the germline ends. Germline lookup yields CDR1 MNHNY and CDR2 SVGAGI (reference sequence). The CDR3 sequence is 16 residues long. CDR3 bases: TGTGCCAGCAGTTACTCGATGCAGGGGGGGAAAAACATTCAGTACTTC. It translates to CASSYSMQGGKNIQYF.

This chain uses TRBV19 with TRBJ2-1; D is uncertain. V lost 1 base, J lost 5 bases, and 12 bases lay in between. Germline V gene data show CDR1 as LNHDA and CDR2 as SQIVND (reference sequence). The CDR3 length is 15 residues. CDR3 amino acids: CASSIVGQSNNEQFF. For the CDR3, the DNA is TGTGCCAGTAGTATAGTCGGGCAGAGTAACAATGAGCAGTTCTTC.

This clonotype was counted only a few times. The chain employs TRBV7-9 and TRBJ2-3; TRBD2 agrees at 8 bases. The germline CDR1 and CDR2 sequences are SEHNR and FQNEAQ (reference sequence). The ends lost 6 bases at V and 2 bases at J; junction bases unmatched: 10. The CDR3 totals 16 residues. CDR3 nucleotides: TGTGCCAGCAGTCCCCGTAGCGGGGACGACACAGATACGCAGTATTTT. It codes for CASSPRSGDDTDTQYF.

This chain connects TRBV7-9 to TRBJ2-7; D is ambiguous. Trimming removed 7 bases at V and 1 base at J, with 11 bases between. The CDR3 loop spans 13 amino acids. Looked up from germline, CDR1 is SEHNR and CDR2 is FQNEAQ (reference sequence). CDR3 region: CASTTTHSYEQYF. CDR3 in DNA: TGTGCCAGCACAACAACCCATTCCTACGAGCAGTACTTC.